The subject of this entry is one T cell receptor beta chain. What this receptor recognizes is not known. No much larger clone is present one base from it, and per-base qualities are unavailable. Sorted unstimulated T cells and proliferating T cells recovered from mixed lymphocyte reactions underwent TCRbeta CDR3 sequencing. Fresh whole blood from about 11 HLA-typed healthy donors was used as the source from which PBMCs were isolated. This entry belongs to a study of siplizumab effects on memory and regulatory T cells (dated by TCRdb to between 2017 and 2020). General notes on the study: The effect of the anti-CD2 antibody siplizumab on alloreactive T-cell subsets was examined in allogeneic mixed lymphocyte reactions constructed from human PBMCs. What the research found in general, with its limitations: Roughly 80-95% of proliferating CD4+ or CD8+ clones could not be assigned a naive or memory phenotype. Siplizumab significantly reduced the cumulative frequency of alloreactive sequences traceable to unstimulated CD4+ memory T cells. Among mappable alloreactive CD4+ clones, the Treg-derived fraction averaged approximately 66% with siplizumab versus 25% to 30% in control reactions. Unstimulated naive T cells appeared more diverse than memory T cells, and naive cells seemed to contribute substantially to the alloresponse. Whether proliferating Tregs from siplizumab cultures were suppressive was not functionally confirmed. Because sequences at frequencies below about 10^-5 were poorly captured, only a minor fraction of alloreactive clones could be mapped back to unstimulated subsets.

The library was built by means of the immunoSEQ multiplex PCR assay. About 10^5 TCR templates per sample were assayed by the deep sequencing platform. Genomic DNA extracted from sorted T cells was the material used for TCRbeta CDR3 sequencing. The published analysis was carried out like this. The R programming language was used for clonal analysis of TCRbeta CDR3 data. Alloreactive CD4+ and CD8+ clones were identified by comparing unstimulated samples to CFSE-low samples taken after the reaction. By matching sequences to the repertoires of sorted unstimulated Treg and non-Treg cells, each alloreactive CD4+ clone was assigned a regulatory or non-regulatory origin. TCRdb's version of the immuneACCESS table is confined to in-frame rearrangements and falls short of the full clone set. An unresolved V gene accounts for under half of the shortfall where checked; the remainder is of unknown origin. V and J calls and clone size come straight from that table; D and trimming were deduced from the DNA. The sample table records 80,000 to 95,000 clones; 95% of these occur just once. Approximately 17% of the sample is in the top ten clones.

Looking up the germline V gene yields CDR1 SGHVS and CDR2 FQNEAQ. The cysteine opens and the phenylalanine closes a CDR3 of 12 amino acids. The CDR3 DNA has 36 bases and is translated from base 1. V gives up 1 base and J gives up 3 bases, and the segment between their germline ends measures 2 bases. Input material: CD8+ T cells sorted from blood. The TCR was taken from a human donor in good health. Recombination joined TRBV7-8 with TRBJ2-3; the D gene remains uncertain. DNA sequence: TGTGCCAGCAGCTTAGGTACAGATACGCAGTATTTT. This yields the protein CASSLGTDTQYF.